This record concerns one T cell receptor (beta chain) sequence. Its antigen remains unidentified. After removal of 1 base from V and 6 bases from J, the junction contained 9 bases not matched to a gene. In germline, CDR1 is SGHTA, CDR2 FQGNSA. This CDR3 is 16 amino acids long. The sample originates from a study of OX40 agonist ivuxolimab in advanced cancers. The study, taken as a whole, reports: In CD8+ T cells, expanded clones were on average more numerous than in CD4+. Some nonresponders likewise displayed low normalized T-cell clonal expansion.

Repertoires were generated with immunoSEQ multiplex PCR, while TCRdb's copy carries only in-frame clones and drops some. The data contain approximately 37,000 clones, roughly 90% of them singletons. Researchers took blood at baseline, on cycle 4 day 1, and on cycle 7 day 1. This clonotype was sampled from an adult with an advanced solid tumor such as melanoma, head and neck, liver or kidney cancer. The input for sequencing was CD4+ or CD8+ T cells sorted from blood, taken in a trial of the OX40 agonist ivuxolimab. J is TRBJ1-2 and V is TRBV7-2, with TRBD1 matching 9 bases. CDR3 sequence (DNA): TGTGCCAGCAGCTTAGTTTTTCCGGGACAGGGAGATGGCTACACCTTC. Translating gives CASSLVFPGQGDGYTF.